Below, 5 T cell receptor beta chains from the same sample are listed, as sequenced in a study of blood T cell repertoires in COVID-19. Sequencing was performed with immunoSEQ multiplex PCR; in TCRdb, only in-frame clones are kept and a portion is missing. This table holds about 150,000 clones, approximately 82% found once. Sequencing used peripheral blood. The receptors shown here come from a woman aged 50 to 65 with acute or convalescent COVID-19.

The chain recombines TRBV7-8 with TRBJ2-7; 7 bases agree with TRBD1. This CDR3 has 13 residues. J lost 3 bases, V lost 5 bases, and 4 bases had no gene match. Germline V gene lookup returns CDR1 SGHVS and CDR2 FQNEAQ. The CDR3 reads CASSLRQGYEQYF. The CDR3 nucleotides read TGTGCCAGCAGCCTAAGACAGGGCTACGAGCAGTACTTC. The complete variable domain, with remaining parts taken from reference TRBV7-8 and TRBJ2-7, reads GAGVSQSPRYKVAKRGQDVALRCDPISGHVSLFWYQQALGQGPEFLTYFQNEAQLDKSGLPSDRFFAERPEGSVSTLKIQRTQQEDSAVYLCASSLRQGYEQYFGPGTRLTVT.

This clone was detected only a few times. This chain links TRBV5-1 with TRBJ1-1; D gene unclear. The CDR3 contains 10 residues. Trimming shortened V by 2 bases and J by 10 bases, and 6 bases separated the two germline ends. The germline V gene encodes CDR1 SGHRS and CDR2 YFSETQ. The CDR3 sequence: CASSFPGAFF. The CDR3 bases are TGCGCCAGCAGCTTTCCGGGAGCTTTCTTT.

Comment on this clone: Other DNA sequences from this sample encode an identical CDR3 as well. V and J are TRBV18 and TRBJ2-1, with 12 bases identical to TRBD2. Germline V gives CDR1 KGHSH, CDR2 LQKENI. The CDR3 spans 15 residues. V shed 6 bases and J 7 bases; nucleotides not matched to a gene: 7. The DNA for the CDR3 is TGTGCCAGCTCCCCGGGGACTAGCGGGTTGAATGAGCAGTTCTTC. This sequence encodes CASSPGTSGLNEQFF.

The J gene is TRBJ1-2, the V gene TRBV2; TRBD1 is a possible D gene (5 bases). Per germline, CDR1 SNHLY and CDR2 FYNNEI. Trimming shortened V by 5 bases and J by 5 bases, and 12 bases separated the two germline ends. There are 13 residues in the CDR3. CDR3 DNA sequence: TGTGCCAGCAGTAGAGACAGCAGTTATGGCTACACCTTC. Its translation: CASSRDSSYGYTF. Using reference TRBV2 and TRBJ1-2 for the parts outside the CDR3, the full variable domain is EPEVTQTPSHQVTQMGQEVILRCVPISNHLYFYWYRQILGQKVEFLVSFYNNEISEKSEIFDDQFSVERPDGSNFTLKIRSTKLEDSAMYFCASSRDSSYGYTFGSGTRLTVV.

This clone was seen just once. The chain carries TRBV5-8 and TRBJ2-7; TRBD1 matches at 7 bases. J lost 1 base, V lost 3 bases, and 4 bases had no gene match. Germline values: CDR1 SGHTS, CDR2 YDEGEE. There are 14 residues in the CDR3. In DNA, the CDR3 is TGTGCCAGCAGCTGGGACAGTTCTTCCTACGAGCAGTACTTC. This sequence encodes CASSWDSSSYEQYF. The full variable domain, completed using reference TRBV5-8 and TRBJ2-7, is EAGVTQSPTHLIKTRGQQATLRCSPISGHTSVYWYQQALGLGLQFLLWYDEGEERNRGNFPPRFSGRQFPNYSSELNVNALELEDSALYLCASSWDSSSYEQYFGPGTRLTVT.